The 32 T cell receptor beta chains listed next were all sequenced from one sample in a study of T-cell reconstitution after alpha-beta-depleted transplantation in children. Preparation of the TCRbeta library used unique molecular identifiers. In TCRdb, the PCR reads were re-called with MiXCR into one record per CDR3 protein. The sample holds 400,000 to 550,000 distinct CDR3 sequences, approximately 10% seen once. The material was PBMCs, obtained before TCRalphabeta/CD19-depleted stem cell transplant. The receptors come from a child aged 2 to 15 with inherited bone marrow failure, due to receive a stem cell transplant.

In the case of this clonotype: This may be a read error: a much more frequent sequence differs by one nucleotide. The chain carries TRBV24-1 and TRBJ2-1; the D gene could be TRBD1 or TRBD2 (5 bases each). Germline lookup yields CDR1 KGHDR and CDR2 SFDVKD. This CDR3 region has 17 residues. The CDR3 nucleotides read TGTGCCGCCAGTGTCAGCCAGGGAGTTGGCTCCTACAATGAGCAGTTCTTC. It specifies CAASVSQGVGSYNEQFF.

There are many counts of this clonotype. The chain carries TRBV20-1 and TRBJ2-7; D is unclear. Germline CDR1 DFQATT, CDR2 SNEGSKA (reference sequence). The CDR3 runs 13 residues. Trimming stripped 5 bases from V and 0 bases from J, with 11 bases between. The CDR3 is CSARVESSYEQYF. As DNA, the CDR3 is TGCAGTGCTCGGGTAGAGAGCTCCTACGAGCAGTACTTC.

This clonotype was picked up many times. The chain carries TRBV7-9 and TRBJ1-1, with D tentatively TRBD1 (5 bases). CDR3 size: 16 residues. V lost 4 bases and J lost 4, with 19 bases in between. Germline loops: CDR1 SEHNR, CDR2 FQNEAQ (reference sequence). The CDR3 protein is CASSSTSQGLGTEAFF. CDR3 coding DNA: TGTGCCAGCAGCTCAACTTCTCAGGGTTTGGGCACTGAAGCTTTCTTT.

This clonotype was counted many times. J is TRBJ2-7 and V is TRBV10-3; TRBD1 is a possible D gene (6 bases). In germline, CDR1 is ENHRY, CDR2 SYGVKD. The CDR3 extends over 16 amino acids. Trimming shortened V by 0 bases and J by 2 bases, and 14 bases separated the two germline ends. This CDR3 is CAISESGAGGTYEQYF. The CDR3 DNA is TGTGCCATCAGTGAGTCGGGGGCAGGAGGTACCTACGAGCAGTACTTC.

This clonotype has ten or more counts. The J gene is TRBJ2-7, the V gene TRBV6-2 or TRBV6-3; the D call may be TRBD1 or TRBD2 (5 bases each). The CDR3 loop spans 15 amino acids. V was shortened by 6 bases and J by 4 bases, with 19 bases between the two germline ends. Germline assignment: CDR1 MNHEY and CDR2 SVGEGT. CDR3 amino acids: CASSPFGGLEYEQYF. The CDR3 DNA is TGTGCCAGCAGCCCTTTTGGGGGTCTGGAATACGAGCAGTACTTC.

This clonotype is classed as medium-sized. This sequence joins TRBV12-3 or TRBV12-4 and TRBJ2-1; D tentatively reads TRBD1 or TRBD2 (5 bases each). The CDR3 consists of 13 residues. The V end was cut by 3 bases, the J end by 8 bases, with 11 bases between. The DNA for the CDR3 is TGTGCCAGCAGTTTGGATGGGGGTGATGAGCAGTTCTTC. Protein: CASSLDGGDEQFF.

This clonotype was detected ten times or more. V is TRBV6-5 and J is TRBJ2-2; weak D call: TRBD2 (6 bases). Deletions cut 4 bases from V and 1 base from J, with 10 bases between. Germline V gene data show CDR1 as MNHEY and CDR2 as SVGAGI. The CDR3 covers 15 residues. The CDR3 region is CASSWDWQNTGELFF. DNA for the CDR3: TGTGCCAGCAGTTGGGACTGGCAGAACACCGGGGAGCTGTTTTTT.

This clonotype was detected many times. The chain couples TRBV20-1 to TRBJ1-5, with D hard to call. Germline lookup yields CDR1 DFQATT and CDR2 SNEGSKA (reference sequence). There are 16 residues in the CDR3. Deletions cut 0 bases from V and 0 bases from J, with 12 bases between. The CDR3 reads CSAREGRRISNQPQHF. The CDR3, as DNA: TGCAGTGCTAGAGAAGGGAGACGGATTAGCAATCAGCCCCAGCATTTT.

The chain is built from TRBV6-1 and TRBJ2-1, with D tentatively TRBD1 (5 bases). The CDR3 has 14 amino acids. Looked up from germline, CDR1 is MNHNS and CDR2 is SASEGT. With 5 bases removed from V and 2 bases from J, the gap between germline ends came to 10 bases. CDR3 in amino acids: CASSRWGTYNEQFF. The CDR3 bases are TGTGCCAGCAGTAGATGGGGCACCTACAATGAGCAGTTCTTC.

V gene TRBV20-1 combines with J gene TRBJ2-1; 9 bases align to TRBD2. Unmatched junction bases numbered 8, after V lost 5 bases and J lost 3 bases. Per the germline V gene, CDR1 is DFQATT and CDR2 is SNEGSKA (reference sequence). This CDR3 is built from 15 residues. Here the CDR3 reads CSARSLAGLYNEQFF. For the CDR3, the DNA is TGCAGTGCTCGGAGCCTAGCGGGACTCTACAATGAGCAGTTCTTC.

In its sample, this clonotype was seen many times. The chain carries TRBV4-2 and TRBJ2-7, with 7 bases identical to TRBD2. CDR3 length equals 16 residues. In germline, CDR1 is LGHNA, CDR2 YNFKEQ. Trimming removed 1 base from V and 3 bases from J; junction bases left unmatched: 9. As DNA, the CDR3 is TGTGCCAGCAGCCAAGGGAGCGGGGCCGTTTTCTACGAGCAGTACTTC. Its translation is CASSQGSGAVFYEQYF.

This clonotype was recorded many times. The J gene is TRBJ1-5, the V gene TRBV5-5, with 10 bases fitting TRBD1. V trimming: 4 bases; J trimming: 1 base; junction bases outside the gene matches: 5. The CDR3 covers 16 residues. Germline assignment: CDR1 SGHKS and CDR2 YYEKEE (reference sequence). In DNA form, the CDR3 reads TGTGCCAGCAGCCGCGGGACAGGGGTAAGCAATCAGCCCCAGCATTTT. Amino acids: CASSRGTGVSNQPQHF. The full variable domain, with the rest looked up from reference TRBV5-5 and TRBJ1-5, is DAGVTQSPTHLIKTRGQQVTLRCSPISGHKSVSWYQQVLGQGPQFIFQYYEKEERGRGNFPDRFSARQFPNYSSELNVNALLLGDSALYLCASSRGTGVSNQPQHFGDGTRLSIL.

This clonotype was counted ten times or more. Here the CDR3 reads CASSLKVYEQYF. As DNA, the CDR3 is TGTGCCAGCAGTTTAAAAGTCTACGAGCAGTACTTC. The chain joins TRBV27 to TRBJ2-7; D unclear. Trimming removed 2 bases from V and 3 bases from J, with 5 bases in between. CDR1 is MNHEY, CDR2 SMNVEV, per germline (reference sequence). This CDR3 has 12 amino acids.

CDR3 DNA sequence: TGTGCCAGCAGCTTAAGTAACCGGGACAGGGGGCCTCGTGGCTACACCTTC. Protein sequence: CASSLSNRDRGPRGYTF. J is TRBJ1-2 and V is TRBV7-2; 12 positions match TRBD1. Looked up from germline, CDR1 is SGHTA and CDR2 is FQGNSA. V was clipped by 2 bases and J by 7 bases; unmatched bases: 11. The CDR3 contains 17 residues. Full variable domain (rest looked up from reference TRBV7-2 and TRBJ1-2): GAGVSQSPSNKVTEKGKDVELRCDPISGHTALYWYRQSLGQGLEFLIYFQGNSAPDKSGLPSDRFSAERTGGSVSTLTIQRTQQEDSAVYLCASSLSNRDRGPRGYTFGSGTRLTVV.

The chain recombines TRBV5-6 with TRBJ2-5; D is possibly TRBD1 (6 bases). The CDR3 consists of 15 residues. Trimming pared 3 bases from V and 5 bases from J, leaving 17 bases between. Germline loops: CDR1 SGHDT, CDR2 YYEEEE. CDR3 DNA: TGTGCCAGCAGCTCCGCCGCCACAGGGACGGAGACCCAGTACTTC. It specifies CASSSAATGTETQYF.

The sample holds many counts of this clonotype. This sequence joins TRBV7-2 and TRBJ2-2; tentatively, D is TRBD2 (7 bases). This CDR3 has 15 amino acids. CDR1 and CDR2 from the germline V gene are SGHTA and FQGNSA. V lost 4 bases and J lost 4, with 13 bases in between. For the CDR3, the DNA is TGTGCCAGCAGCTCACAGGGAGGGCGCACCGGGGAGCTGTTTTTT. Its protein is CASSSQGGRTGELFF.

This clonotype was seen ten or more times. The chain is built from TRBV4-3 and TRBJ1-2; TRBD1 is a possible D gene (5 bases). Germline CDR1 reads LGHNA; CDR2 reads YSLEER. Trimming removed 3 bases from V and 6 bases from J, with 20 bases in between. The CDR3 consists of 16 residues. The chain's CDR3 is CASSQNLDSVGHGYTF. The CDR3 coding sequence is TGCGCCAGCAGCCAGAACTTAGACAGTGTAGGACATGGCTACACCTTC.

This clonotype occurred many times. The J gene is TRBJ2-2, the V gene TRBV7-9; D not certain. Germline V gene lookup returns CDR1 SEHNR and CDR2 FQNEAQ (reference sequence). The CDR3 runs 15 residues. V was cut by 5 bases and J by 1 base, with 11 bases left in between. For the CDR3, the DNA is TGTGCCAGCAGCCCAAATAAGGAGAACACCGGGGAGCTGTTTTTT. Protein product: CASSPNKENTGELFF.

Remarks on this clonotype: A much larger clone lies a single base off, so this may be a read error. The chain joins TRBV4-3 to TRBJ2-3; D remains unclear. Trimming removed 0 bases from V and 2 bases from J, with 6 bases in between. There are 14 residues in the CDR3. Germline loops: CDR1 LGHNA, CDR2 YSLEER. The CDR3 sequence: CASSQDILTDTQYF. The CDR3 DNA follows: TGCGCCAGCAGCCAAGACATCCTCACAGATACGCAGTATTTT.

This chain connects TRBV20-1 to TRBJ2-2, with D unresolved. The germline V and J ends were trimmed by 7 bases and 5 bases, with 11 bases remaining between them. CDR1 is DFQATT, CDR2 SNEGSKA, per germline (reference sequence). This CDR3 contains 12 residues. The CDR3 sequence: CSESDLTGELFF. Written as DNA, the CDR3 is TGCAGTGAGTCAGACTTAACCGGGGAGCTGTTTTTT.

This clonotype was detected ten times or more. The rearrangement links TRBV5-1 to TRBJ2-2, with 11 bases fitting TRBD2. The V segment lost 0 bases and the J segment 6 bases; nucleotides outside the gene matches: 4. The CDR3 sequence is 16 residues long. CDR1 and CDR2 from the germline V gene are SGHRS and YFSETQ. DNA for the CDR3: TGCGCCAGCAGCTTGGATCCTAGCGGGAGGTCCGGGGAGCTGTTTTTT. The encoded protein is CASSLDPSGRSGELFF.

This clonotype was recorded many times. The CDR3 sequence: CASSDVGRIYTGELFF. DNA for the CDR3: TGTGCCAGCAGTGATGTTGGCCGGATTTACACCGGGGAGCTGTTTTTT. The chain recombines TRBV25-1 with TRBJ2-2; D gene uncertain. The CDR3 covers 16 residues. The germline gives CDR1 MGHDK, CDR2 SYGVNS. V was trimmed by 3 bases and J by 3 bases, leaving 14 bases between them.

This clonotype was seen ten or more times. V usage is TRBV2 and J usage is TRBJ2-5; 7 bases line up with TRBD1. V dropped 8 bases and J dropped 3; count of bases not matched to a gene: 9. CDR1 SNHLY and CDR2 FYNNEI come from the germline V gene. The CDR3 consists of 14 residues. The CDR3 coding sequence is TGTGCCAGCCCTCCCGGGACAGTAGAAGAGACCCAGTACTTC. Translation: CASPPGTVEETQYF.

This clonotype appeared many times. This chain connects TRBV5-6 to TRBJ2-1; D unclear. This CDR3 region has 15 residues. The ends were cut back, 4 bases at V and 1 base at J, with 12 bases in the middle. The germline CDR1 and CDR2 sequences are SGHDT and YYEEEE. The CDR3 sequence is CASSRGSWSYNEQFF. In DNA, the CDR3 is TGTGCCAGCAGCCGCGGTTCGTGGTCCTACAATGAGCAGTTCTTC.

The chain carries TRBV10-3 and TRBJ1-2; 7 nucleotides line up with TRBD1. V shed 8 bases, J shed 8 bases, and the junction held 8 bases outside the gene matches. This CDR3 has 12 amino acids. Looked up from germline, CDR1 is ENHRY and CDR2 is SYGVKD. The CDR3 is CAIPGQRGGYTF. The CDR3 DNA is TGTGCCATCCCGGGACAGCGGGGGGGCTACACCTTC.

This clonotype was seen many times. The chain is built from TRBV27 and TRBJ2-1; 11 bases line up with TRBD2. Germline trimming cut 6 bases from V and 0 bases from J; bases unmatched to any gene: 13. The germline CDR1 and CDR2 sequences are MNHEY and SMNVEV (reference sequence). The CDR3 is 19 amino acids. The CDR3 coding sequence is TGTGCCAGCAGGGTCGGGACTAGCGGAACCTTTCTCTCCTACAATGAGCAGTTCTTC. Residues: CASRVGTSGTFLSYNEQFF.

This clonotype has ten or more counts. The rearrangement uses TRBV19 and TRBJ2-1; 10 bases align to TRBD2. V was pared by 5 bases and J by 4 bases, with 8 bases of the junction left unmatched. Looked up from germline, CDR1 is LNHDA and CDR2 is SQIVND (reference sequence). The CDR3 contains 16 residues. For the CDR3, the DNA is TGTGCCAGTAGTGTAACGGGACTAGCGAGTTACAATGAGCAGTTCTTC. It translates to CASSVTGLASYNEQFF.

The rearrangement joins TRBV7-8 to TRBJ2-3; 7 bases map to TRBD2. CDR3 length: 16 residues. Germline V gene data show CDR1 as SGHVS and CDR2 as FQNEAQ. Germline trimming cut 7 bases from V and 5 bases from J; bases unmatched to any gene: 15. The CDR3 region has the DNA TGTGCCAGCATAAGGCTAGCGGCCAGTCTGGGAGATACGCAGTATTTT. Its protein is CASIRLAASLGDTQYF.

In its sample, this clonotype was seen many times. The V and J genes are TRBV4-3 and TRBJ2-4; 9 bases fit TRBD2. Germline V gene data show CDR1 as LGHNA and CDR2 as YSLEER. CDR3 length: 20 amino acids. Trimming at V came to 0 bases and at J to 0 bases, leaving 12 bases not matched to a gene. The CDR3 nucleotides are TGCGCCAGCAGCCAAGATTTGGTAGGCCTAGCGGGACTAGCCAAAAACATTCAGTACTTC. Protein: CASSQDLVGLAGLAKNIQYF.

This clonotype was seen repeatedly, ten times or more. The gene calls are TRBV5-1 and TRBJ2-3; 10 nucleotides agree with TRBD2. J lost 4 bases, V lost 4 bases, and 9 bases had no gene match. The length of the CDR3 is 16 residues. The V gene's germline CDR1 is SGHRS and CDR2 YFSETQ. The CDR3 nucleotides are TGCGCCAGCAGCGTCCGGGCTAGCGGGAGCCCAGATACGCAGTATTTT. It is translated as CASSVRASGSPDTQYF.

As concerns this clonotype: A much bigger clone sits one base away, suggesting this may be a read error. This chain joins TRBV28 and TRBJ1-2; a weak D match, TRBD1 (6 bases). V was trimmed by 3 bases and J by 2 bases, leaving 13 bases between them. This CDR3 contains 15 residues. Germline CDR1 is MDHEN and CDR2 is SYDVKM. CDR3 loop: CASSFLLDRNYGYTF. The CDR3 DNA reads as TGTGCCAGCAGTTTCCTGCTGGACAGAAACTATGGCTACACCTTC.

This clonotype was seen more than once but under ten times. V is TRBV7-2 and J is TRBJ1-5; 8 bases align to TRBD1. Germline V CDR1 and CDR2: SGHTA, FQGNSA. Trimming removed 5 bases from V and 1 base from J; junction bases left unmatched: 7. The CDR3 contains 16 residues. The CDR3 reads CASSPQGQGSNQPQHF. CDR3 nucleotides: TGTGCCAGCAGCCCCCAAGGACAGGGAAGCAATCAGCCCCAGCATTTT.